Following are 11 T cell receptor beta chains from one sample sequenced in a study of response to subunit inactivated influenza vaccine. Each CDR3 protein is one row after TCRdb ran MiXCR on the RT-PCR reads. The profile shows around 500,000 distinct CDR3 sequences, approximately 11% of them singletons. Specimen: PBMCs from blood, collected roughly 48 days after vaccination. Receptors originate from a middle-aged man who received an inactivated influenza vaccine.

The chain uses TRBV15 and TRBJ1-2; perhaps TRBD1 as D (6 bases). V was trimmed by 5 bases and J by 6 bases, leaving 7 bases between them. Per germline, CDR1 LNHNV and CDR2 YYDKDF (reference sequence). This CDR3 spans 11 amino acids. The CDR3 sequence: CATSDRNGYTF. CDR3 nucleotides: TGTGCCACCAGCGACAGGAATGGCTACACCTTC.

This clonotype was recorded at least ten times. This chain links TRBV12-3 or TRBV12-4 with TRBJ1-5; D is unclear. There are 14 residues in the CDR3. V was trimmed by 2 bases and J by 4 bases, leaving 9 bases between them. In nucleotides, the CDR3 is TGTGCCAGCAGTTTATATGGGGAAAATCAGCCCCAGCATTTT. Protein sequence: CASSLYGENQPQHF.

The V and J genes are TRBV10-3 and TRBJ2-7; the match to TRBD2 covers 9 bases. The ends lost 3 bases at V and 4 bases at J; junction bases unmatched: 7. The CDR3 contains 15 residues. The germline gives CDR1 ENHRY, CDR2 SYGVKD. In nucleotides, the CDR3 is TGTGCCATCAGTGAAGGGGGCGGGGGGGCGTACGAGCAGTACTTC. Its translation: CAISEGGGGAYEQYF.

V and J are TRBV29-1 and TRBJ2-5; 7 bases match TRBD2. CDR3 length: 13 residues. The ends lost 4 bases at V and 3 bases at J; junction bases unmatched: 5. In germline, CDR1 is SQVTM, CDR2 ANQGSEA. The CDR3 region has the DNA TGCAGCGTTGCCCTAGCGGCAAAAGAGACCCAGTACTTC. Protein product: CSVALAAKETQYF.

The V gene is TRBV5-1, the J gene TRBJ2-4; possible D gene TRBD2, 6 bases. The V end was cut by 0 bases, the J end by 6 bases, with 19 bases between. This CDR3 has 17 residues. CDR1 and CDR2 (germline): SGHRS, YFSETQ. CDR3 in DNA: TGCGCCAGCAGCTTGGACCCGGAAAAGGGAGGAGGAAACATTCAGTACTTC. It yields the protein CASSLDPEKGGGNIQYF.

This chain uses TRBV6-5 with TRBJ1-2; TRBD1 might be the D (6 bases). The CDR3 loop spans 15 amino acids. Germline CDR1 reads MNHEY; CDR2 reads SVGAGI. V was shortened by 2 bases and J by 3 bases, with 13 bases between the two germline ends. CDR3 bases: TGTGCCAGCAGTTACCCCGGAGGGGGGGACTATGGCTACACCTTC. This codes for CASSYPGGGDYGYTF.

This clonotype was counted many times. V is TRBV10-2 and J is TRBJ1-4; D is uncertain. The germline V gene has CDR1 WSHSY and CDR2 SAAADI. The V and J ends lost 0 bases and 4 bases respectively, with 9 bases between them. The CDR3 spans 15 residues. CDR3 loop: CASSESSFYNEKLFF. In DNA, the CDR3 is TGCGCCAGCAGTGAGTCGTCGTTTTATAATGAAAAACTGTTTTTT.

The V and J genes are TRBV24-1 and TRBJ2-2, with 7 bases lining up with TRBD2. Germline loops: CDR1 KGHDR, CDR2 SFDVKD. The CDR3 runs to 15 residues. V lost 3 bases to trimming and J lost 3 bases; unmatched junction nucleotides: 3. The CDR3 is CATSDPGGYTGELFF. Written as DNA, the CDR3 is TGTGCCACCAGTGATCCCGGGGGGTACACCGGGGAGCTGTTTTTT.

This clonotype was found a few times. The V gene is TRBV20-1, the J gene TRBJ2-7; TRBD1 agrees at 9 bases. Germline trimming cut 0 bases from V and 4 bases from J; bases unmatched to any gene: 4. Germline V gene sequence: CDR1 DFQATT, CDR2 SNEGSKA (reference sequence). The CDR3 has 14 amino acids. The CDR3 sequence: CSARDQDRGYEQYF. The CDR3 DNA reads TGCAGTGCTAGAGATCAGGACAGGGGATACGAGCAGTACTTC.

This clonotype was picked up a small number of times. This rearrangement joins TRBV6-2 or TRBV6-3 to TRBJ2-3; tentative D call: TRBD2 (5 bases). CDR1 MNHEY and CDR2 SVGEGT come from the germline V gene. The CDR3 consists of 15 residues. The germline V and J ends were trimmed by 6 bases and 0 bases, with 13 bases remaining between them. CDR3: CASSIRLPSTDTQYF. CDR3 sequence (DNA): TGTGCCAGCAGCATCAGACTACCTAGCACAGATACGCAGTATTTT.

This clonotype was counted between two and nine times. The CDR3 region is CSPRDTLSYEQYF. CDR3 DNA sequence: TGCAGTCCTCGGGACACCCTGTCCTACGAGCAGTACTTC. V usage is TRBV20-1 and J usage is TRBJ2-7; a weak D match, TRBD1 (6 bases). This CDR3 spans 13 amino acids. In germline, CDR1 is DFQATT, CDR2 SNEGSKA (reference sequence). The V end lost 8 bases, the J end lost 1 base, and 15 bases lay between the germline ends.